This T cell receptor (beta chain) was recovered during a study of T cells after yellow fever vaccination. General study findings and limits: A large majority of primary-vaccination clones showed up again after the booster (about 97% CD4, around 90% CD8). A small share of clonotypes appeared in both CD4 and CD8 compartments. Abundant bulk-derived clonotypes could contaminate FACS-sorted repertoires.

TCRdb independently ran MiXCR on the 5' RACE reads; one entry per CDR3 protein. The table has 350,000 or so distinct CDR3 sequences, less than 9.5% seen once. Trimming removed 0 bases from V and 0 bases from J, with 7 bases in between. Germline V gene sequence: CDR1 SGHRS, CDR2 YFSETQ. The CDR3 covers 14 residues. Details on this clonotype: Antigen: not known.

This chain joins TRBV5-1 and TRBJ2-7, with D uncertain. This TCR was recovered from a man between 18 and 35 years old who received the YFV17D yellow fever vaccine. The input for sequencing was PBMCs, taken 35 to 50 days after the first yellow fever vaccination. CDR3 bases: TGCGCCAGCAGCTTGGCGGCGGCCTCCTACGAGCAGTACTTC. Translating it yields CASSLAAASYEQYF.